One and the same sample provided the 15 T cell receptor beta chains below, sequenced in a study of shared clonotypes between healthy human individuals. Repertoires were generated with immunoSEQ multiplex PCR, while TCRdb's copy carries only in-frame clones and drops some. The table shows millions of clones, with more than 80% occurring only once. The sample taken for sequencing was naive CD4+ T cells sorted from blood. As for subset: CD45RA+ positively selected. These receptors came from a man in his late teens or twenties in good health.

The chain's CDR3 is CASSRGTSGGRYEQYF. The CDR3 DNA sequence: TGCGCCAGCAGCCGAGGGACTAGCGGGGGAAGGTACGAGCAGTACTTC. The V and J genes are TRBV4-1 and TRBJ2-7, with 14 bases identical to TRBD2. Germline CDR1 MGHRA, CDR2 YSYEKL. Unmatched junction bases numbered 6, after V lost 4 bases and J lost 4 bases. The CDR3 has 16 amino acids.

The chain is built from TRBV7-3 and TRBJ1-1; 7 bases map to TRBD1. Trimming removed 4 bases from V and 3 bases from J; junction bases left unmatched: 5. The CDR3 sequence is 14 residues long. The germline CDR1 and CDR2 sequences are SGHTA and FQGTGA. The CDR3, as DNA: TGTGCCAGCAGCTCTACAGGGGCGGACACTGAAGCTTTCTTT. This encodes CASSSTGADTEAFF.

Points on this clone: Other DNA sequences within the sample encode an identical CDR3. The chain has TRBV6-1 and TRBJ2-1, with a weak D call TRBD2 (5 bases). CDR3 length equals 11 residues. Trimming shortened V by 7 bases and J by 4 bases, and 5 bases separated the two germline ends. Germline V gene data show CDR1 as MNHNS and CDR2 as SASEGT. The CDR3 here is CASTGYNEQFF. CDR3 nucleotides: TGTGCCAGCACGGGATACAATGAGCAGTTCTTC.

This clone was observed once. V gene TRBV30 combines with J gene TRBJ1-2, with 8 nucleotides matching TRBD1. Germline-derived CDR1 and CDR2 are GTSNPN and SVGIG (reference sequence). This CDR3 comprises 15 residues. The V segment lost 2 bases and the J segment 4 bases; nucleotides outside the gene matches: 9. The CDR3 spells CAWSTGQGRSYGYTF. The DNA of the CDR3 is TGTGCCTGGAGTACCGGACAGGGAAGATCCTATGGCTACACCTTC.

The V and J genes are TRBV5-6 and TRBJ2-5; 12 positions match TRBD2. Trimming at V came to 1 base and at J to 2 bases, leaving 12 bases not matched to a gene. The CDR3 consists of 19 residues. Per the germline V gene, CDR1 is SGHDT and CDR2 is YYEEEE. CDR3 region: CASSLLLAGGPGRQETQYF. The CDR3 DNA reads as TGTGCCAGCAGCTTGCTCCTAGCGGGGGGGCCTGGTCGGCAAGAGACCCAGTACTTC.

The V call is TRBV5-4, the J call TRBJ1-2; TRBD1 might be the D (5 bases). V was pared by 0 bases and J by 4 bases, with 10 bases between. The CDR3 sequence is 14 residues long. Germline lookup yields CDR1 SGHNT and CDR2 YYREEE (reference sequence). CDR3 amino acids: CASSLVGASYGYTF. CDR3 coding DNA: TGTGCCAGCAGCTTGGTTGGGGCGTCCTATGGCTACACCTTC.

The chain joins TRBV5-1 to TRBJ2-7, with TRBD1 matching 10 bases. The CDR3 totals 15 residues. The trim removed 0 bases at V and 6 bases at J, leaving 6 bases unmatched. CDR1 and CDR2 from the germline V gene are SGHRS and YFSETQ. CDR3: CASSLAVGQGSEQYF. In nucleotides, the CDR3 is TGCGCCAGCAGCTTGGCGGTGGGACAGGGGAGCGAGCAGTACTTC. The complete variable domain, with remaining parts taken from reference TRBV5-1 and TRBJ2-7, reads KAGVTQTPRYLIKTRGQQVTLSCSPISGHRSVSWYQQTPGQGLQFLFEYFSETQRNKGNFPGRFSGRQFSNSRSEMNVSTLELGDSALYLCASSLAVGQGSEQYFGPGTRLTVT.

This chain links TRBV7-3 with TRBJ1-1; unclear D gene. Germline CDR1 and CDR2: SGHTA and FQGTGA. CDR3 length: 13 residues. V shed 2 bases and J shed 1 base, with 5 bases lying between them. The CDR3 loop is CASSLAPNTEAFF. CDR3 in DNA: TGTGCCAGCAGCTTAGCCCCGAACACTGAAGCTTTCTTT.

The J gene is TRBJ2-2, the V gene TRBV2; 7 bases are a match to TRBD1. The V and J ends lost 6 bases and 6 bases, in that order; junction bases with no gene match: 7. The germline CDR1 and CDR2 sequences are SNHLY and FYNNEI. This CDR3 contains 14 residues. CDR3 DNA: TGTGCCAGCAGGGAGATACAGGGGTCCGGGGAGCTGTTTTTT. This gives the protein CASREIQGSGELFF.

The J gene is TRBJ1-1, the V gene TRBV13; TRBD1 is a possible D gene (5 bases). The CDR3 is 13 residues long. With 8 bases removed from V and 2 bases from J, the gap between germline ends came to 12 bases. CDR1 is PRHDT and CDR2 is FYEKMQ in the germline V gene (reference sequence). The DNA of the CDR3 is TGTGCCAGCCGACCAAGGGGCAACACTGAAGCTTTCTTT. Encoded protein: CASRPRGNTEAFF.

This chain links TRBV30 with TRBJ2-7, with a tentative D call TRBD2 (6 bases). The length of the CDR3 is 13 residues. The V gene lost 1 base and the J gene lost 6 bases, with 13 bases spanning the gap. Germline CDR1 is GTSNPN and CDR2 is SVGIG (reference sequence). CDR3 in amino acids: CAWSALPGGEQYF. As DNA, the CDR3 is TGTGCCTGGAGTGCCCTTCCCGGGGGCGAGCAGTACTTC. Together with reference TRBV30 and TRBJ2-7, the CDR3 gives the full variable domain: SQTIHQWPATLVQPVGSPLSLECTVEGTSNPNLYWYRQAAGRGLQLLFYSVGIGQISSEVPQNLSASRPQDRQFILSSKKLLLSDSGFYLCAWSALPGGEQYFGPGTRLTVT.

The chain employs TRBV6-1 and TRBJ1-1; D possibly corresponds to TRBD1 (6 bases). This CDR3 has 13 residues. CDR1 is MNHNS and CDR2 is SASEGT in the germline V gene. Trimming removed 10 bases at V and 3 bases at J, with 15 bases between. The chain's CDR3 is CATLGGVHTEAFF. The DNA of the CDR3 is TGTGCCACCCTAGGGGGGGTCCACACTGAAGCTTTCTTT.

The chain carries TRBV2 and TRBJ2-2, with 9 bases that match TRBD1. In germline, CDR1 is SNHLY, CDR2 FYNNEI. The CDR3 spans 12 residues. V dropped 10 bases and J dropped 6; count of bases not matched to a gene: 3. CDR3: CATRTGAGELFF. CDR3 coding DNA: TGTGCCACCAGGACAGGGGCCGGGGAGCTGTTTTTT. The variable domain in full, completed from reference TRBV2 and TRBJ2-2, reads EPEVTQTPSHQVTQMGQEVILRCVPISNHLYFYWYRQILGQKVEFLVSFYNNEISEKSEIFDDQFSVERPDGSNFTLKIRSTKLEDSAMYFCATRTGAGELFFGEGSRLTVL.

This rearrangement joins TRBV5-8 to TRBJ2-7, with 11 bases that match TRBD2. In germline, CDR1 is SGHTS, CDR2 YDEGEE. With V trimmed by 6 bases and J by 2 bases, 4 bases remained unmatched. This CDR3 comprises 14 residues. Here the CDR3 DNA reads TGTGCCAGCACCACGACTAGCGGGACCTACGAGCAGTACTTC. It is translated as CASTTTSGTYEQYF. The entire variable domain, with the rest obtained from reference TRBV5-8 and TRBJ2-7, is as follows: EAGVTQSPTHLIKTRGQQATLRCSPISGHTSVYWYQQALGLGLQFLLWYDEGEERNRGNFPPRFSGRQFPNYSSELNVNALELEDSALYLCASTTTSGTYEQYFGPGTRLTVT.

On this clone itself: Sequence at one end of the junction differs from germline and may be a read error. CDR3 loop: CASSYLAGDPYERYF. The CDR3 nucleotides are TGCGCCAGCAGTTACCTAGCGGGGGACCCCTACGAGCGGTACTTC. The J gene is TRBJ2-7, the V gene TRBV5-1; 10 bases line up with TRBD2. CDR3 size: 15 residues. The V gene's germline CDR1 is SGHRS and CDR2 YFSETQ.